The rows below give T cell receptor beta chains drawn from one sample of a study of blood T cell repertoires in COVID-19. Sequencing was performed with immunoSEQ multiplex PCR; in TCRdb, only in-frame clones are kept and a portion is missing. The data contain about 160,000 clones, 70% to 90% of them singletons. The sample comprised peripheral blood. The receptors derive from a woman in her sixties with COVID-19, enrolled during active disease. CDR3s include the opening cysteine and the closing phenylalanine or tryptophan. D genes are given only for firm matches. A clone size is listed for some rows: how often the clone was seen (once, few, many), or a class if it is expanded.

DNA: TGTGCCAGCAGCGCCGGGACTAGCGGGGGCAACTCCTACAATGAGCAGTTCTTC; CDR3: CASSAGTSGGNSYNEQFF; J: TRBJ2-1; D: TRBD2; size: .; V: TRBV5-4
DNA: TGTGCCAGTAGTACTCAGGAGAACACTGAAGCTTTCTTT; CDR3: CASSTQENTEAFF; J: TRBJ1-1; D: .; size: .; V: TRBV19
DNA: TGTGCCAGCAGCCAGGGGCCGAGCTCCTACAATGAGCAGTTCTTC; CDR3: CASSQGPSSYNEQFF; J: TRBJ2-1; D: .; size: .; V: TRBV6-6
DNA: TGTGCCACCAGTGTCCTCAGTCTTGGGGCAGGGGAGCTGTTTTTT; CDR3: CATSVLSLGAGELFF; J: TRBJ2-2; D: .; size: .; V: TRBV24-1
DNA: TGTGCCAGCAGTGAAAGTCCGGGGTTCTATGGCTACACCTTC; CDR3: CASSESPGFYGYTF; J: TRBJ1-2; D: .; size: .; V: TRBV6-1
DNA: TGTGCCAGCAGCTCCTACAGGGGCCCGAGAACCGGGGAGCTGTTTTTT; CDR3: CASSSYRGPRTGELFF; J: TRBJ2-2; D: TRBD1; size: .; V: TRBV7-9
DNA: TGTGCCAGCAGCATGACAGGATCGAACACTGAAGCTTTCTTT; CDR3: CASSMTGSNTEAFF; J: TRBJ1-1; D: .; size: .; V: TRBV7-3
DNA: TGTGCCAGCAGCACCCGGGACAGTAAAAAACTGTTTTTT; CDR3: CASSTRDSKKLFF; J: TRBJ1-4; D: TRBD1; size: once; V: TRBV9
DNA: TGTGCCAGCACAGGGCAAATCATCTCTGGAAACACCATATATTTT; CDR3: CASTGQIISGNTIYF; J: TRBJ1-3; D: .; size: .; V: TRBV6-5
DNA: TGTGCCAGCAGCTCTAGCGGTGAGCAGTTCTTC; CDR3: CASSSSGEQFF; J: TRBJ2-1; D: TRBD2; size: .; V: TRBV5-4
DNA: TGTGCCAGCAGCTCCCGGGACAGTGCGAGGAATGAGCAGTTCTTC; CDR3: CASSSRDSARNEQFF; J: TRBJ2-1; D: TRBD1; size: .; V: TRBV11-3
DNA: TGTGCCAGTAGTATACGGTACACTGAAGCTTTCTTT; CDR3: CASSIRYTEAFF; J: TRBJ1-1; D: .; size: .; V: TRBV19
DNA: TGTGCCAGTAGTCGTCTCGGACTAGCGGGAGGGCTCGATGAGCAGTTCTTC; CDR3: CASSRLGLAGGLDEQFF; J: TRBJ2-1; D: TRBD2; size: .; V: TRBV19
DNA: TGTGCCAGCAGCGTTCTTTCGGGACAGGGCAATGAGCAGTTCTTC; CDR3: CASSVLSGQGNEQFF; J: TRBJ2-1; D: TRBD1; size: .; V: TRBV9
DNA: TGCAGCGTTGAATCGGGGGTCGAGCAGTACTTC; CDR3: CSVESGVEQYF; J: TRBJ2-7; D: .; size: .; V: TRBV29-1
DNA: TGTGCCACCAGCAGAGGGGGACTGGGACAGGACTTTCAGCCCCAGCATTTT; CDR3: CATSRGGLGQDFQPQHF; J: TRBJ1-5; D: TRBD1; size: .; V: TRBV15
DNA: TGTGCCAGCAGAGTTGGAACTAGGGGGCCTGGAAATTCACCCCTCCACTTT; CDR3: CASRVGTRGPGNSPLHF; J: TRBJ1-6; D: TRBD1; size: .; V: TRBV27
DNA: TGTGCCAGCAGCTACATAGGGGGTACCGGGGAGCTGTTTTTT; CDR3: CASSYIGGTGELFF; J: TRBJ2-2; D: .; size: .; V: TRBV5-4
DNA: TGTGCCTGGAGTGTAGGAGGACAGGGAAGAGATACGCAGTATTTT; CDR3: CAWSVGGQGRDTQYF; J: TRBJ2-3; D: TRBD1; size: .; V: TRBV30
DNA: TGTGCCAGCACGGGGGGTTATGGTGAGCAGTTCTTC; CDR3: CASTGGYGEQFF; J: TRBJ2-1; D: TRBD2; size: .; V: TRBV2
DNA: TGTGCCAGCTCATCACGCGGGAAGGGCCCCCTAGAAGCTGTTGGCTACACCTTC; CDR3: CASSSRGKGPLEAVGYTF; J: TRBJ1-2; D: .; size: .; V: TRBV18
DNA: TGTGCCAGCAGCGTAGCTAGGGGCAACTATGGCTACACCTTC; CDR3: CASSVARGNYGYTF; J: TRBJ1-2; D: .; size: .; V: TRBV9
DNA: TGTGCCAGCAGGGCCCAGGGGACCCCGGGTTCACCCCTCCACTTT; CDR3: CASRAQGTPGSPLHF; J: TRBJ1-6; D: .; size: once; V: TRBV2
DNA: TGTGCCAGCAGTTCTTCCCTAGCGGGGGTCTACAATGAGCAGTTCTTC; CDR3: CASSSSLAGVYNEQFF; J: TRBJ2-1; D: TRBD2; size: .; V: TRBV6-5
DNA: TGTGCCAGTAGTATCGTCGCTAGCGGGAACTACGAGCAGTACTTC; CDR3: CASSIVASGNYEQYF; J: TRBJ2-7; D: TRBD2; size: .; V: TRBV19
DNA: TGCGCCAGCAGCTTGGCCAATCGGGGGGCTTCAGATACGCAGTATTTT; CDR3: CASSLANRGASDTQYF; J: TRBJ2-3; D: .; size: .; V: TRBV5-1
DNA: TGTGCCAGCAGCTTGGGTCGACAGGGGGGAGGCTATGGCTACACCTTC; CDR3: CASSLGRQGGGYGYTF; J: TRBJ1-2; D: TRBD1; size: .; V: TRBV5-6
DNA: TGTGCCAGCAGCTTAGAGGCCCCCACAGGGCTTGGGACAGATACGCAGTATTTT; CDR3: CASSLEAPTGLGTDTQYF; J: TRBJ2-3; D: .; size: .; V: TRBV7-8
DNA: TGTGCCAGCAGCTTGGGACAGGGGAACACCATATATTTT; CDR3: CASSLGQGNTIYF; J: TRBJ1-3; D: TRBD1; size: .; V: TRBV5-4
DNA: TGTGCCAGCAGCTCCGGACTGGACCGATACGAGCAGTACTTC; CDR3: CASSSGLDRYEQYF; J: TRBJ2-7; D: .; size: .; V: TRBV5-4
DNA: TGCGCCAGCAGCTTAAGGACAGGGGGCAACACTGAAGCTTTCTTT; CDR3: CASSLRTGGNTEAFF; J: TRBJ1-1; D: TRBD1; size: once; V: TRBV5-1
DNA: TGTGCCAGCAGCAAAGATGGGGGACAGGGAGGGGAGGCACCCCTCCACTTT; CDR3: CASSKDGGQGGEAPLHF; J: TRBJ1-6; D: .; size: .; V: TRBV21-1